This TCR beta chain emerged from a study of T-cell memory formation after mild COVID-19. This clonotype has a count of ten or more. Its cognate antigen is unknown. Study-wide results and caveats: Pre-infection memory harbored some responding clones, suggesting cross-reactive memory joined.

The CDR3 spans 14 residues. V gave up 2 bases and J gave up 5 bases; unmatched junction bases: 5. The germline gives CDR1 SGHDT, CDR2 YYEEEE. From the 5' RACE reads, TCRdb called clonotypes with MiXCR, one entry per CDR3 protein. The data hold more than 400,000 distinct CDR3 sequences, with 18% observed a single time. J is TRBJ2-7 and V is TRBV5-6, with 9 bases fitting TRBD1. Sequencing was carried out using PBMCs or a T cell subset sorted from them (not recorded which). The TCR sequence derives from an adult woman who had mild COVID-19 (a few samples of this study predate the infection). Cell type and time point are not known. This chain's CDR3 is CASSLTGQGNEQYF. The CDR3 DNA sequence: TGTGCCAGCAGCTTAACGGGACAGGGCAACGAGCAGTACTTC.